These T cell receptor beta chains were read from a single sample in a study of CD8 T cells in Susac syndrome. Each CDR3 protein is one row after TCRdb ran MiXCR on the immunoSEQ multiplex PCR reads. The sample yields a few hundred thousand distinct CDR3 sequences, approximately 95% seen once. The specimen sequenced was CD4+ T cells from PBMCs. The receptor source for this set is a human donor with multiple sclerosis. CDR3s include the opening cysteine and the closing phenylalanine or tryptophan. Size tells how often a clone was seen (once, few, many) or the class of an expanded clone, and some rows leave it out.

v_gene | abundance | CDR3aa
TRBV9 | . | CASSEGDGRNSPLHF
TRBV2 | . | CASSPDRVSRYGYTF
TRBV20-1 | . | CSARRGGTNEQFF
TRBV3-1 | . | CASTGQGGFETQYF
TRBV9 | . | CASSEGEAQRNIQYF
TRBV6-5 | . | CASSTSIASGYTF
TRBV20-1 | . | CSADHSGGAGDTQYF
TRBV9 | . | CASSAAGVGANVLTF
TRBV30 | once | CAWSVRRMNTEAFF
TRBV3-1 | . | CASSQAILGGGPEQFF
TRBV30 | once | CAWRYDRGLFFYEQYF
TRBV6-6 | . | CASSHGDYYGYTF
TRBV12-5 | . | CASGLPGLANTGELFF
TRBV2 | once | CASNEVLYGYTF
TRBV27 | . | CASSFGARDYEQYF
TRBV4-1 | . | CASSQEPFGGYTF
TRBV2 | . | CASSPGATGELFF
TRBV3-1 | . | CASSQDGVRNYGYTF
TRBV12-3/TRBV12-4 | . | CASSAAGYGGYTF
TRBV9 | . | CASSVGTSGVHEQFF